These 29 T cell receptor beta chains were sequenced from one sample in a study of T cells in Graves' hyperthyroidism and ophthalmopathy. There were TCR beta CDR3 regions amplified from RNA transcripts. HTBI primers were the set used in a first-round RT-PCR of the TCR CDR3. TCRdb re-called the multiplex PCR reads with MiXCR, one entry per CDR3 protein. The sample carries some 250,000 distinct CDR3 sequences, nearly 15% recorded once. Sequencing was performed on blood. The origin of the receptors is a woman in her 50s with Graves' hyperthyroidism that later progressed to Graves' ophthalmopathy.

The rearrangement uses TRBV27 and TRBJ2-2; D remains unclear. TRBJ1-1 explains the end of the DNA better; the J call may be wrong. CDR1 and CDR2 (germline): MNHEY, SMNVEV (reference sequence). This CDR3 region has 14 residues. CDR3 sequence: CASSPNAPPRGAFF. DNA of the CDR3: TGTGCCAGCAGTCCAAACGCACCACCCCGGGGAGCTTTCTTT.

This clonotype was seen once. The CDR3 DNA is TGTGCCAGCAGTTTACGTACAGTCCAAGAGACCCAGTACTTC. It is translated as CASSLRTVQETQYF. The chain employs TRBV28 and TRBJ2-5, with unresolved D. This CDR3 has 14 amino acids. The V and J ends lost 2 bases and 1 base respectively, with 8 bases between them. The germline V gene has CDR1 MDHEN and CDR2 SYDVKM. Based on the CDR3 plus reference TRBV28 and TRBJ2-5, the full variable domain is DVKVTQSSRYLVKRTGEKVFLECVQDMDHENMFWYRQDPGLGLRLIYFSYDVKMKEKGDIPEGYSVSREKKERFSLILESASTNQTSMYLCASSLRTVQETQYFGPGTRLLVL.

This clonotype occurred many times. This rearrangement joins TRBV7-9 to TRBJ1-1, with D unresolved. V dropped 1 base and J dropped 8 bases, with 8 bases sitting between them. The CDR3 totals 12 residues. Looked up from germline, CDR1 is SEHNR and CDR2 is FQNEAQ (reference sequence). CDR3 loop: CASSLETQEAFF. For the CDR3, the DNA is TGTGCCAGCAGCTTAGAGACACAAGAAGCTTTCTTT.

This clonotype was counted ten times or more. The junction departs from the called germline gene at one end, perhaps through a read error. This rearrangement joins TRBV24-1 to TRBJ2-5, with TRBD2 matching over 13 bases. CDR1 and CDR2 from the germline V gene are KGHDR and SFDVKD. CDR3 size: 15 residues. DNA of the CDR3: TGTGCCACCAGTGACCGGACTAGCGGGAGAGAGAACCAGTACTTC. Protein: CATSDRTSGRENQYF.

This clonotype was observed many times. This chain links TRBV9 with TRBJ2-3; D gene unclear. The CDR3 extends over 13 amino acids. CDR1 is SGDLS, CDR2 YYNGEE, per germline. V dropped 0 bases and J dropped 6 bases, with 8 bases sitting between them. In DNA, the CDR3 is TGTGCCAGCAGCGTAGCGGGCAGGGATACGCAGTATTTT. This codes for CASSVAGRDTQYF.

J is TRBJ2-7 and V is TRBV30; 10 bases match TRBD2. This CDR3 has 16 residues. Germline trimming cut 2 bases from V and 7 bases from J; bases unmatched to any gene: 14. CDR1 and CDR2 (germline): GTSNPN, SVGIG (reference sequence). The chain's CDR3 is CAWSRPGLAPPWEQYF. The DNA for the CDR3 is TGTGCCTGGAGTCGCCCGGGACTAGCGCCACCTTGGGAGCAGTACTTC.

This clonotype was found many times. The J gene is TRBJ2-1, the V gene TRBV9, with 8 bases that match TRBD2. Germline CDR1 reads SGDLS; CDR2 reads YYNGEE. J lost 8 bases, V lost 1 base, and 14 bases had no gene match. The CDR3 totals 17 residues. CDR3 bases: TGTGCCAGCAGCGTACTCCCAAGCGGGAGTAATAGCTATGAGCAGTTCTTC. This gives the protein CASSVLPSGSNSYEQFF.

This clonotype was seen a few times. This chain's CDR3 is CASFRSGGETQYF. The CDR3 nucleotides are TGTGCCAGCTTCCGCTCCGGCGGGGAGACCCAGTACTTC. The V gene is TRBV6-2 or TRBV6-3, the J gene TRBJ2-5; D possibly corresponds to TRBD2 (5 bases). This CDR3 is 13 amino acids long. Germline V gene lookup returns CDR1 MNHEY and CDR2 SVGEGT. With 8 bases removed from V and 5 bases from J, the gap between germline ends came to 15 bases.

This clonotype was counted at least ten times. The rearrangement uses TRBV11-3 and TRBJ2-1, with unresolved D. The CDR3 is 14 residues long. The germline V gene has CDR1 SGHNT and CDR2 YENEEA. The ends were cut back, 1 base at V and 4 bases at J, with 8 bases in the middle. The CDR3 DNA follows: TGTGCCAGCAGCTTAGGGTTCGGTTACAATGAGCAGTTCTTC. This codes for CASSLGFGYNEQFF.

This clonotype was recorded at least ten times. The chain recombines TRBV11-2 with TRBJ2-5, with no clear D. The CDR3 consists of 12 residues. The V end was cut by 1 base, the J end by 5 bases, with 5 bases between. The germline gives CDR1 SGHAT, CDR2 FQNNGV. CDR3 region: CASSLGTETQYF. CDR3 DNA sequence: TGTGCCAGCAGCTTAGGAACGGAGACCCAGTACTTC.

This clonotype was observed at least ten times. The chain employs TRBV7-2 and TRBJ2-7; D is undetermined. Trimming shortened V by 1 base and J by 2 bases, and 6 bases separated the two germline ends. There are 13 residues in the CDR3. From germline, CDR1 is SGHTA and CDR2 FQGNSA. The CDR3: CASSLVAAYEQYF. CDR3 nucleotides: TGTGCCAGCAGCTTAGTGGCGGCCTACGAGCAGTACTTC.

About this clonotype itself: A clone one base away is much larger, so this may be a read error. The gene calls are TRBV14 and TRBJ2-1; TRBD1 might be the D (5 bases). Per the germline V gene, CDR1 is SGHDN and CDR2 is FVKESK. Trimming took 4 bases from V and 2 from J, leaving 12 bases between them. The CDR3 sequence is 15 residues long. The CDR3 bases are TGTGCCAGCAGCCGACGACAGAGTGCCTACAATGAGCAGTTCTTC. Protein sequence: CASSRRQSAYNEQFF.

The sample holds many counts of this clonotype. This chain joins TRBV4-1 and TRBJ2-3; tentative D call: TRBD2 (5 bases). This CDR3 has 18 amino acids. The germline V and J ends were trimmed by 1 base and 0 bases, with 17 bases remaining between them. Looked up from germline, CDR1 is MGHRA and CDR2 is YSYEKL. The CDR3 loop reads CASSQGGSVSSSTDTQYF. Written as DNA, the CDR3 is TGCGCCAGCAGCCAAGGGGGTAGCGTTTCATCTAGCACAGATACGCAGTATTTT.

This clonotype was seen many times. V gene TRBV7-8 combines with J gene TRBJ2-7, with D maybe TRBD1 (5 bases). Trimming pared 1 base from V and 3 bases from J, leaving 16 bases between. This CDR3 has 16 amino acids. In germline, CDR1 is SGHVS, CDR2 FQNEAQ. CDR3 bases: TGTGCCAGCAGCTTAGAGTACAGGAGCGTGTTCTACGAGCAGTACTTC. It codes for CASSLEYRSVFYEQYF.

This clonotype was seen only a few times. V and J are TRBV19 and TRBJ2-1; 11 bases are shared with TRBD2. After removal of 3 bases from V and 5 bases from J, the junction contained 6 bases not matched to a gene. CDR1 and CDR2 (germline): LNHDA, SQIVND (reference sequence). The CDR3 has 16 residues. The CDR3 loop is CASSMVSGRAHNEQFF. The CDR3 DNA sequence: TGTGCCAGTAGTATGGTTAGCGGGAGGGCCCACAATGAGCAGTTCTTC.

In its sample, this clonotype was seen many times. CDR3 DNA sequence: TGTGCCACCAGTGATTTGGCGACAGGGTACGAGCAGTACTTC. Its translation is CATSDLATGYEQYF. This chain links TRBV24-1 with TRBJ2-7; 7 positions agree with TRBD1. CDR3 length: 14 amino acids. Germline V gene sequence: CDR1 KGHDR, CDR2 SFDVKD. The ends lost 0 bases at V and 4 bases at J; junction bases unmatched: 2.

The sample holds many counts of this clonotype. This chain joins TRBV30 and TRBJ1-1; possibly TRBD1 for D (6 bases). The CDR3 runs to 12 residues. V was cut by 4 bases and J by 6 bases, with 12 bases left in between. Germline V CDR1 and CDR2: GTSNPN, SVGIG (reference sequence). The CDR3 is CAWIRQDAEAFF. CDR3 DNA: TGTGCCTGGATCCGACAGGACGCTGAAGCTTTCTTT.

CDR3 bases: TGTGCTGTAGTGTATGGGACAGGTTCTGGAAACACCATATATTTT. Encoded protein: CAVVYGTGSGNTIYF. The V gene is TRBV30, the J gene TRBJ1-3; TRBD1 agrees at 8 bases. CDR1 and CDR2 (germline): GTSNPN, SVGIG (reference sequence). The CDR3 totals 15 residues.

The genes are TRBV28 and TRBJ1-5, with D unclear. Deletions cut 2 bases from V and 9 bases from J, with 8 bases between. CDR3 length: 12 residues. From germline, CDR1 is MDHEN and CDR2 SYDVKM. The CDR3 nucleotides read TGTGCCAGCAGTTTACTACGCGGGCCCCAGCATTTT. Amino acid sequence: CASSLLRGPQHF.

This clonotype was recorded many times. The chain is built from TRBV11-2 and TRBJ2-4; TRBD2 matches at 7 bases. The CDR3 contains 13 residues. Germline assignment: CDR1 SGHAT and CDR2 FQNNGV. The V and J ends lost 5 bases and 6 bases, in that order; junction bases with no gene match: 4. CDR3 amino acids: CASSLADLNIQYF. CDR3 DNA sequence: TGTGCCAGCAGCCTAGCGGATTTAAACATTCAGTACTTC.

Many counts were recorded for this clonotype. This chain links TRBV27 with TRBJ1-2, with TRBD1 matching 9 bases. Germline V gives CDR1 MNHEY, CDR2 SMNVEV (reference sequence). The CDR3 runs to 14 residues. V lost 7 bases and J lost 2; bases outside the gene matches: 5. The CDR3 DNA reads as TGTGCCAGCAAACCGGGACAGGGCAACTATGGCTACACCTTC. Translating it yields CASKPGQGNYGYTF.

The V gene is TRBV6-2 or TRBV6-3, the J gene TRBJ1-5; 10 bases fit TRBD1. Germline CDR1 is MNHEY and CDR2 is SVGEGT. Trimming took 6 bases from V and 4 from J; bases not matched to a gene: 6. This CDR3 region has 15 residues. The CDR3 reads CASRRRTGGNQPQHF. The DNA of the CDR3 is TGTGCCAGCAGACGCCGGACAGGGGGTAATCAGCCCCAGCATTTT.

This clonotype was recorded many times. The chain is built from TRBV12-3 or TRBV12-4 and TRBJ2-1; 10 nucleotides line up with TRBD2. The CDR3 is 14 amino acids. Trimming cost V 5 bases and J 9 bases; bases outside gene matches: 7. CDR3 coding DNA: TGTGCCAGCAGTCGTCTGGGACTAGCGATTGAGCAGTTCTTC. Protein: CASSRLGLAIEQFF.

In its sample, this clonotype was seen many times. CDR3: CASSLNPSHTDTQYF. In DNA, the CDR3 is TGTGCCAGCAGTTTAAACCCTAGCCACACAGATACGCAGTATTTT. The chain is built from TRBV12-3 or TRBV12-4 and TRBJ2-3, with a weak D call TRBD2 (5 bases). CDR3 length: 15 amino acids. V lost 2 bases and J lost 2, with 11 bases in between.

This clonotype showed up many times. V gene TRBV30 combines with J gene TRBJ1-1, with D perhaps matching TRBD1 (6 bases). The CDR3 contains 12 residues. Per germline, CDR1 GTSNPN and CDR2 SVGIG (reference sequence). Trimming stripped 4 bases from V and 4 bases from J, with 10 bases between. The CDR3 sequence: CAWIWGPTEAFF. The DNA of the CDR3 is TGTGCCTGGATATGGGGGCCCACTGAAGCTTTCTTT.

The table lists this clonotype with many counts. The J gene is TRBJ2-5, the V gene TRBV28, with TRBD2 matching 8 bases. In germline, CDR1 is MDHEN, CDR2 SYDVKM. This CDR3 region has 14 residues. The V gene end was trimmed by 9 bases and the J gene end by 4 bases; junction bases not matched to a gene: 10. CDR3 sequence: CASRGAGVPETQYF. For the CDR3, the DNA is TGTGCCAGTCGAGGAGCGGGAGTACCAGAGACCCAGTACTTC.

There are many counts of this clonotype. This chain joins TRBV28 and TRBJ1-1; D gene ambiguous. CDR1 and CDR2 from the germline V gene are MDHEN and SYDVKM. The CDR3 consists of 10 residues. Between the trimmed V and J ends, which lost 7 bases and 1 base, there was a span of 1 base. The CDR3 DNA reads as TGTGCCAGCAAGAACACTGAAGCTTTCTTT. As protein: CASKNTEAFF.

A word on this clonotype: The junction does not match germline at one end; this may be a read error. The chain combines TRBV28 with TRBJ1-5; TRBD1 aligns across 9 bases. Looked up from germline, CDR1 is MDHEN and CDR2 is SYDVKM. The CDR3 runs 18 residues. In DNA form, the CDR3 reads TGTGCCAGCAGTTTTTTCACAGGGGGCCGAATTCCCTATCAGCCCCGGCATTTT. This encodes CASSFFTGGRIPYQPRHF.

The gene calls are TRBV7-9 and TRBJ1-4, with TRBD1 identical over 10 bases. Germline V gene data show CDR1 as SEHNR and CDR2 as FQNEAQ (reference sequence). The CDR3 is 15 residues long. V lost 1 base and J lost 7; bases outside the gene matches: 3. In DNA, the CDR3 is TGTGCCAGCAGCTTAGGACGGACAGGGGGTGAAAAACTGTTTTTT. Translated, it gives CASSLGRTGGEKLFF.